These 2 T cell receptor beta chains originate from one sample sequenced in a study of blood T cell repertoires in COVID-19. Method: immunoSEQ multiplex PCR; TCRdb's copy keeps in-frame clones and lacks some. The sample consists of under 450,000 clones, less than 90% of them appearing once. The sample comprised PBMCs or T cells enriched from blood (not recorded which). The receptors stem from a woman in her twenties or thirties who had recovered from COVID-19.

This clone was seen a single time. This chain uses TRBV29-1 with TRBJ2-2, with a possible D match to TRBD2 (5 bases). Trimming shortened V by 4 bases and J by 4 bases, and 13 bases separated the two germline ends. The CDR3 consists of 14 residues. Germline lookup yields CDR1 SQVTM and CDR2 ANQGSEA. CDR3 DNA: TGCAGCGTTGTATACGGGATCGGCACCGGGGAGCTGTTTTTT. It yields the protein CSVVYGIGTGELFF.

The chain has TRBV11-2 and TRBJ2-7; 9 nucleotides align to TRBD1. Germline loops: CDR1 SGHAT, CDR2 FQNNGV. The CDR3 covers 16 residues. V lost 3 bases and J lost 7; bases outside the gene matches: 13. CDR3 protein: CASSFKLAQGAGEQYF. Written as DNA, the CDR3 is TGTGCCAGCAGCTTTAAATTAGCACAGGGGGCTGGTGAGCAGTACTTC.